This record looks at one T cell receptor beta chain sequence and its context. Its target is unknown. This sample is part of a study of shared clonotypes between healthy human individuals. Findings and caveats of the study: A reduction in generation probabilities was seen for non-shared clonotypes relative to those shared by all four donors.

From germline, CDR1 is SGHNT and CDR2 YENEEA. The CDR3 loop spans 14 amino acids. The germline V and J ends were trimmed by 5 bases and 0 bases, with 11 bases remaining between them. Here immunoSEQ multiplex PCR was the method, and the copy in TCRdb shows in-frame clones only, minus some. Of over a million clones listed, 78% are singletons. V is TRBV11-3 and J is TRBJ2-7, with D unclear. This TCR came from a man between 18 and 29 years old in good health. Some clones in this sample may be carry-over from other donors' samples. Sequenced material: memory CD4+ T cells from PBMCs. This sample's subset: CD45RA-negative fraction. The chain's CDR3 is CASSLGPRSYEQYF. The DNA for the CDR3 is TGTGCCAGCAGCCTCGGACCGCGCTCCTACGAGCAGTACTTC.